These T cell receptor beta chains were read from a single sample in a study of T-cell reconstitution after alpha-beta-depleted transplantation in children. TCRdb re-called the PCR reads with MiXCR, one entry per CDR3 protein. Of about 690,000 distinct CDR3 sequences listed, over 15% are singletons. The starting material was PBMCs from the stem cell graft donor, obtained from the stem cell graft. The receptors were sampled from a human donor who donated a stem cell graft to a child with acute myeloid leukemia. Both conserved end residues are part of each CDR3. The order of the fields is CDR3 DNA, CDR3 protein, CDR3 length, J gene, D gene, clone size, V gene. D genes are given only for firm matches. Where a row states a size, it is once, few, many or the class of an expanded clone; other rows omit it.

DNA: TGTGCCAGCAGCTTTGACCCCCGGGAGACCCAGTACTTC
CDR3: CASSFDPRETQYF
length: 13
J: TRBJ2-5
D: .
size: few
V: TRBV7-3

DNA: TGTGCCAGCAGCAAAATATTCAGGGGGCTGTATGAGCAGTACTTC
CDR3: CASSKIFRGLYEQYF
length: 15
J: TRBJ2-7
D: .
size: .
V: TRBV21-1

DNA: TGCAGTGCTTCTAACAGGGGGGGATCGGGAAAACTGTTTTTT
CDR3: CSASNRGGSGKLFF
length: 14
J: TRBJ1-4
D: TRBD1
size: few
V: TRBV20-1

DNA: TGCAGCGTTGATATCAGGGGAGGCGAGACCCAGTACTTC
CDR3: CSVDIRGGETQYF
length: 13
J: TRBJ2-5
D: .
size: many
V: TRBV29-1

DNA: TGTGCCAGCTCACCGGACGGTTTTGGGCCCCAGCATTTT
CDR3: CASSPDGFGPQHF
length: 13
J: TRBJ1-5
D: .
size: .
V: TRBV18

DNA: TGTGCCAGCAGTTTAGACAATGAGCAGTTCTTC
CDR3: CASSLDNEQFF
length: 11
J: TRBJ2-1
D: .
size: many
V: TRBV5-1

DNA: TGTGCCAGCAGCACCTCGGACAGGGGGCGAACTGAAGCTTTCTTT
CDR3: CASSTSDRGRTEAFF
length: 15
J: TRBJ1-1
D: TRBD1
size: .
V: TRBV9

DNA: TGTGCCAGCAGTGCCCGGGACAGGGGGGGCTACACCTTC
CDR3: CASSARDRGGYTF
length: 13
J: TRBJ1-2
D: TRBD1
size: .
V: TRBV6-1

DNA: TGTGCCAGCAGTTACAAGGGACAGGGGGAGACCGGGGAGCTGTTTTTT
CDR3: CASSYKGQGETGELFF
length: 16
J: TRBJ2-2
D: TRBD1
size: .
V: TRBV6-5

DNA: TGTGCCAGCAGTTTATCGTCACCGGGCCCGCAGTACTTC
CDR3: CASSLSSPGPQYF
length: 13
J: TRBJ2-7
D: .
size: .
V: TRBV27

DNA: TGTGCCAGCAGCTTCCTGGAGGATGCGACCAATGAGCAGTTCTTC
CDR3: CASSFLEDATNEQFF
length: 15
J: TRBJ2-1
D: .
size: .
V: TRBV12-3/TRBV12-4

DNA: TGCAGTGCTAGAGATCGTGGGCCACTGTTAAACTATGGCTACACCTTC
CDR3: CSARDRGPLLNYGYTF
length: 16
J: TRBJ1-2
D: .
size: many
V: TRBV20-1

DNA: TGCAGTGCTAGCCCTGCGGCTGTTGAAGCTTTCTTT
CDR3: CSASPAAVEAFF
length: 12
J: TRBJ1-1
D: .
size: many
V: TRBV20-1

DNA: TGCTGTGCTTTCATACGAGCCGGGACTAGCGGGGGACACTACAATGAGCAGTTCTTC
CDR3: CCAFIRAGTSGGHYNEQFF
length: 19
J: TRBJ2-1
D: TRBD2
size: .
V: TRBV20-1

DNA: TGCAGTGCTAGAGTAAGACAGGGAACCTACGAGCAGTACTTC
CDR3: CSARVRQGTYEQYF
length: 14
J: TRBJ2-7
D: TRBD1
size: few
V: TRBV20-1

DNA: TGCAGCGTAGCCGGGACAGGGGCTCGCACAGATACGCAGTATTTT
CDR3: CSVAGTGARTDTQYF
length: 15
J: TRBJ2-3
D: TRBD1
size: .
V: TRBV29-1

DNA: TGTGCCAGCAGTTACGGGGCGAATTCACCCCTCCACTTT
CDR3: CASSYGANSPLHF
length: 13
J: TRBJ1-6
D: .
size: .
V: TRBV6-5

DNA: TGCAGTGCTAGGATAGGCTATGAGCAGTTCTTC
CDR3: CSARIGYEQFF
length: 11
J: TRBJ2-1
D: .
size: many
V: TRBV20-1

DNA: TGCAGTGCTAGGATAAGTCGGTACAATGAGCAGTTCTTC
CDR3: CSARISRYNEQFF
length: 13
J: TRBJ2-1
D: .
size: few
V: TRBV20-1

DNA: TGTGCCAGCAGCCATCGTCCCCAGTTCGGTGTGACTAGCGTACCCGGGGAGCTGTTTTTT
CDR3: CASSHRPQFGVTSVPGELFF
length: 20
J: TRBJ2-2
D: TRBD2
size: .
V: TRBV13

DNA: TGTGCCAGCAGCTTCCGAGCAATAGGGATGAATGAGCAGTTCTTC
CDR3: CASSFRAIGMNEQFF
length: 15
J: TRBJ2-1
D: .
size: .
V: TRBV11-1

DNA: TGTGCCAGCAGCGCTACTAGGAAGGATGAGCAGTTCTTC
CDR3: CASSATRKDEQFF
length: 13
J: TRBJ2-1
D: .
size: many
V: TRBV7-2

DNA: TGCAGTGCTAGACAGGGGATGGAACAGCCCCAGCATTTT
CDR3: CSARQGMEQPQHF
length: 13
J: TRBJ1-5
D: .
size: .
V: TRBV20-1

DNA: TGCAGTGCTAATTATGGCGGCGGGGGAACTTCCTACAATGAGCAGTTCTTC
CDR3: CSANYGGGGTSYNEQFF
length: 17
J: TRBJ2-1
D: TRBD2
size: many
V: TRBV20-1

DNA: TGTGCCAGCAGTAAAGGGACAGGGTCTGGAAACACCATATATTTT
CDR3: CASSKGTGSGNTIYF
length: 15
J: TRBJ1-3
D: TRBD1
size: .
V: TRBV2

DNA: TGTGCCAGCAGTGAAACAGGGAGTAGCAATCAGCCCCAGCATTTT
CDR3: CASSETGSSNQPQHF
length: 15
J: TRBJ1-5
D: .
size: few
V: TRBV25-1

DNA: TGTGCCAGCAGTTCATTCTCCGGGGCCAACGTCCTGACTTTC
CDR3: CASSSFSGANVLTF
length: 14
J: TRBJ2-6
D: .
size: few
V: TRBV6-2/TRBV6-3

DNA: TGTGCCAGCAGCCTGACTTCCGGGCCGCATGAGCAGTTCTTC
CDR3: CASSLTSGPHEQFF
length: 14
J: TRBJ2-1
D: .
size: .
V: TRBV7-9

DNA: TGCGCCAGCAGCTCGACCCCACAGGGGACAGATACGCAGTATTTT
CDR3: CASSSTPQGTDTQYF
length: 15
J: TRBJ2-3
D: TRBD1
size: few
V: TRBV5-1

DNA: TGCAGTCCACGGGGGGTGGGAGATACGCAGTATTTT
CDR3: CSPRGVGDTQYF
length: 12
J: TRBJ2-3
D: TRBD2
size: many
V: TRBV20-1